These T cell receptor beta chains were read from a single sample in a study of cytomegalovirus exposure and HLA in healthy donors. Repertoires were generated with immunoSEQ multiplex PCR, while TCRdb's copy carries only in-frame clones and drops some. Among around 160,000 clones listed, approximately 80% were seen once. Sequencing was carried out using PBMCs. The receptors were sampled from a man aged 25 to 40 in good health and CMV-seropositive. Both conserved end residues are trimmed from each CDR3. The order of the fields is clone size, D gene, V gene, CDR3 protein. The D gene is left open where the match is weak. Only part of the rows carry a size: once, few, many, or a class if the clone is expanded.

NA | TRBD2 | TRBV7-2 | ASSLLAGGPNEQY
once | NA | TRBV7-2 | ASSLGVGLNNQPQH
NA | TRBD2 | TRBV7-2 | ASSNGGRGAVD
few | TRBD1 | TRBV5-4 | ASSLGGTENTEAF
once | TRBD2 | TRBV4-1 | ASSPRLAAHDEQY
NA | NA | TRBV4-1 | ASSQDSPEGGDEQY
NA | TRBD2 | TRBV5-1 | ASSIGTSPSSSYEQY
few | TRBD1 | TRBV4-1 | ASSQGNRGSYNSPLH
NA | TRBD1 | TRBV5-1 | ASSPRGTQAF
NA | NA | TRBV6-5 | ASSFTDLFTDTQY
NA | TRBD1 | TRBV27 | ASKGQTSYEQY
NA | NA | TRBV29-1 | SVVRSGRRGTQY
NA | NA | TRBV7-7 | ASSLLPGPYNEQF
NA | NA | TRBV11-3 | ASSLLVGGLAKNIQY
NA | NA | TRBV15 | ATSRDPSGDFSGNTIY
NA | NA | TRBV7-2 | ASSLSRDIQY
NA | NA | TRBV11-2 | ASSSNNQPQH
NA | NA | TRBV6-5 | ASSYKRGYGYT
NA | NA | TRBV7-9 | ASSLSTTVLSYEQY
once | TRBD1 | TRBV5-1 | ASRRDRAYEQY
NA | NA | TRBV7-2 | ASSLFAYEQY
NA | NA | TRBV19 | ASSIELWSNQPQH
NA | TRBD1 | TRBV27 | ASSHGQGYEQY
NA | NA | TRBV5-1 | ASSFGGQETQY
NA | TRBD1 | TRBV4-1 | ASSQEGQINEQF
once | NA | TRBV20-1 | SARDSYEQY
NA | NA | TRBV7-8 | ASTLTETQY
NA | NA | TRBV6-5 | ASSYEEGGGYT
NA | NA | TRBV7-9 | ASSLGGGYQPQH
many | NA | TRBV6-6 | ASSYSEGGETQY
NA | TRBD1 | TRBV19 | ATKRGQEGYGYT
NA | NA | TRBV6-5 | ASSYSNRQGYEQY
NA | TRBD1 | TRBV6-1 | ASSEMDRTYEQY
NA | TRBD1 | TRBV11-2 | ASSFDRGDSPLH
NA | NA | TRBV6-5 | ASSYRTANTEAF
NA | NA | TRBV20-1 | SAQRWSEQY
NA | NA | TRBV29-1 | SVELPFGELF
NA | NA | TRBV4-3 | ASSQDKNTEAF
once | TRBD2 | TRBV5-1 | ASSRTSGAITDTQY
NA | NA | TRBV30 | AWSVLQNQPQH
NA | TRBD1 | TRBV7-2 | ASSLAGGEEKLF
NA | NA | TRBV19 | ASSGAGRENSNQPQH
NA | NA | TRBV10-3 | AISARDTAGGELF
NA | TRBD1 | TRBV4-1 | ASSHRQGASGNTIY
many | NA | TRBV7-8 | ASSPFGQKYYNEQF
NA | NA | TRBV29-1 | SVGGATTDTQY
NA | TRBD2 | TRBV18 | ASSPTSGDTGELF
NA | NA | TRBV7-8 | ASSPRTARYTGELF
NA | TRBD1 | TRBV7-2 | ASSLLLEGASGNTIY
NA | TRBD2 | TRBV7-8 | ASSLVSGGGTGELF
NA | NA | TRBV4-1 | ASSQDLTVGQPQH
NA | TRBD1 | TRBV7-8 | ASSQGTGGVWINQPQH
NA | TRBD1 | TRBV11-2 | ASSFPTGQGVYEQY
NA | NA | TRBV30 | AARPQAVEQY
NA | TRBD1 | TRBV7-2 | ASSLDHTGAIGYEQY
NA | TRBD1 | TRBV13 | ASADRAPSLYGYT
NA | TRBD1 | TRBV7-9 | ASSQRTGESYNSPLH
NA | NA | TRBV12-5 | ASGWAGDYGYT
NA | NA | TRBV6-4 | ASAGLRGETNEKLF
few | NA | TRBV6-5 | ATHGGSGDNEQF